This T cell receptor beta chain comes out of a study of response to subunit inactivated influenza vaccine. TCRdb called the RT-PCR reads again in MiXCR, with one record for every CDR3 protein. The sample holds 800,000 or so distinct CDR3 sequences, over 20% seen once. Study-wide points: The authors suggested that few new T cells are recruited per seasonal influenza vaccination.

This clonotype has only a few counts. Its antigen is as yet unknown. Germline CDR1 DFQATT, CDR2 SNEGSKA (reference sequence). The CDR3 is made up of 13 amino acids. V was clipped by 5 bases and J by 4 bases; unmatched bases: 7. The material sequenced was PBMCs from blood, taken roughly 5 days after vaccination. The receptor was isolated from a man aged 50 or older who received an inactivated influenza vaccine. The V and J genes are TRBV20-1 and TRBJ2-7; the match to TRBD2 covers 8 bases. DNA for the CDR3: TGCAGTGCTGAGGCCGGGACTAGTTACGAGCAGTACTTC. Translating it yields CSAEAGTSYEQYF.